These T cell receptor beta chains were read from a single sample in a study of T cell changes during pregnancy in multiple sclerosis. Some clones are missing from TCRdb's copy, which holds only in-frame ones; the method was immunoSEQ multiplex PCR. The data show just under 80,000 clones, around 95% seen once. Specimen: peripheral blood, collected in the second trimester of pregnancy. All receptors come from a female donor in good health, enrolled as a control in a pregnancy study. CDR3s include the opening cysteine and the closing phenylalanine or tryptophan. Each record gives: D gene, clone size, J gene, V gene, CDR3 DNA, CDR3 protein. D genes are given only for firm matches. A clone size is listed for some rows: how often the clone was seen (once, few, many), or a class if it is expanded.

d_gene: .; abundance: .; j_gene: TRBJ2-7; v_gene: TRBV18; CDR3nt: TGTGCCAGCTCACCCCCTGGCAGGGGAGCCTACGAGCAGTACTTC; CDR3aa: CASSPPGRGAYEQYF
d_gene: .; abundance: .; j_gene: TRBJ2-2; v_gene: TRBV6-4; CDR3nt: TGTGCCAGCAGTGACAGGGGAGGAACCGGGGAGCTGTTTTTT; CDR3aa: CASSDRGGTGELFF
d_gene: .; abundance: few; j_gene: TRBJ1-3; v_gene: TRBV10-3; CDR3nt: TGTGCCATCAGTATCTCAGGGGATGGAAACACCATATATTTT; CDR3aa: CAISISGDGNTIYF
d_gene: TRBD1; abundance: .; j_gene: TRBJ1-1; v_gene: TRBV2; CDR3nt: TGTGCCAGCAGTGTGACAGGGGTTAACACTGAAGCTTTCTTT; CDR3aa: CASSVTGVNTEAFF
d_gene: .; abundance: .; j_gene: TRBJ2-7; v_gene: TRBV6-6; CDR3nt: TGTGCCAGCAGTTTAGAATCTAGGTCCCACGAGCAGTACTTC; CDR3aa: CASSLESRSHEQYF
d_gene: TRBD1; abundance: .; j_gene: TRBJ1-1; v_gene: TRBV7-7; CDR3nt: TGTGCCAGCAGCGTGAGGACAGGGGCTGAAGCTTTCTTT; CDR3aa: CASSVRTGAEAFF
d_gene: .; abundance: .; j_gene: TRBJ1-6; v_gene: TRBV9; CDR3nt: TGTGCCAGCAGCGGCGCGGGGGCCCCGCTAAATTCACCCCTCCACTTT; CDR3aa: CASSGAGAPLNSPLHF
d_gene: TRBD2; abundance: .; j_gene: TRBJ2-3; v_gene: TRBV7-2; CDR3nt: TGTGCCAGCAGCTCAGAAGGACTAGCGGGGGCAGATACGCAGTATTTT; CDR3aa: CASSSEGLAGADTQYF
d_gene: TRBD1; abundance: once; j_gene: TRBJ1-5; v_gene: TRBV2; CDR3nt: TGTGCCAGCAGTCTCGGACAGGGGGGGGATCAGCCCCAGCATTTT; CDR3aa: CASSLGQGGDQPQHF
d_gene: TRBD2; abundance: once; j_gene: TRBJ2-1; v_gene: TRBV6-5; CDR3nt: TGTGCCAGCAGGTCTAGCGGGGTTAACAATGAGCAGTTCTTC; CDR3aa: CASRSSGVNNEQFF
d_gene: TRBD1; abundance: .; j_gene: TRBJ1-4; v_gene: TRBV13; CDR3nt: TGTGCCAGCAGCTTAGGGGACAGGGGGCCGGGGGAAAAACTGTTTTTT; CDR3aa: CASSLGDRGPGEKLFF
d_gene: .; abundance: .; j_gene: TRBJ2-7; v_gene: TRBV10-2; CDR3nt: TGCGCCAGCAGTAGTTCAGGGGTACACGAGCAGTACTTC; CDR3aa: CASSSSGVHEQYF
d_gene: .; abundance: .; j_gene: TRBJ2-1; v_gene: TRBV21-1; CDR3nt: TGTGCCAGCAGCAAAGAAGACAGGGAAGCCTACAATGAGCAGTTCTTC; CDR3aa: CASSKEDREAYNEQFF
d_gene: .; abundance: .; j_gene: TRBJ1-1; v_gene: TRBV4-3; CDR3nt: TGCGCCAGCAGCCAGGAGAGGCAGGGCACCTTGAACACTGAAGCTTTCTTT; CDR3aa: CASSQERQGTLNTEAFF
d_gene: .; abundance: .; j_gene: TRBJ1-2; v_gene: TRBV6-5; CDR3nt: TGTGCCAGCAGTTACAAGGGAGAGGGGGTGATCGATGGCTACACCTTC; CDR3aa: CASSYKGEGVIDGYTF
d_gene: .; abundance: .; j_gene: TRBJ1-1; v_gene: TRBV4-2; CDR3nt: TGTGCCAGCAGCCCACGGGGAGTCCTAAGGGGGGGAGCTTTCTTT; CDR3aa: CASSPRGVLRGGAFF